A selection of T cell receptor beta chains follows, all from one sample in a study of breast tumors, draining lymph nodes, adjacent tissues. In TCRdb, the multiplex PCR reads were re-called with MiXCR into one record per CDR3 protein. In the table there are 270,000 or so distinct CDR3 sequences, over 30% of which are singletons. The sample was axillary lymph node tissue. Receptors were obtained from a female donor with breast cancer. Some clones in this sample may be carry-over from other donors' samples. The CDR3 runs from the conserved cysteine through the conserved F or W. The order of the fields is clone size, V gene, D gene, CDR3 length, J gene, CDR3 DNA, CDR3 protein. D genes are given only for firm matches. Clone size is stated in some rows and not others, as once, few, many or a class when expanded.

NA,TRBV29-1,TRBD1,14,TRBJ2-3,TGCAGCGTTGAGGATGGACAGGCCTCAGATACGCAGTATTTT,CSVEDGQASDTQYF
NA,TRBV5-1,NA,16,TRBJ2-3,TGCGCCAGCAGCTTGGGAAGGACGGTTAGCATAGATACGCAGTATTTT,CASSLGRTVSIDTQYF
many,TRBV7-3,NA,15,TRBJ2-1,TGTGCCAGCAGCTTATCCGGGGGTAAACTGGGTGAGCAGTTCTTC,CASSLSGGKLGEQFF
NA,TRBV5-4,NA,15,TRBJ2-7,TGTGCCAGCAGCCCCAGGAGAGCGGGCCCCTACGAGCAGTACTTC,CASSPRRAGPYEQYF
few,TRBV12-3/TRBV12-4,TRBD1,19,TRBJ1-5,TGTGCCAGCAGCTCAACAGGGGTATTTGGGAGTAGGGGCAATCAGCCCCAGCATTTT,CASSSTGVFGSRGNQPQHF
many,TRBV20-1,TRBD2,14,TRBJ2-7,TGCAGTGCTATGGCCCCGGGGACTAGCTACGAGCAGTACTTC,CSAMAPGTSYEQYF
NA,TRBV27,NA,14,TRBJ2-1,TGTGCCAGCAGTTTATCTAGGAATTACAATGAGCAGTTCTTC,CASSLSRNYNEQFF
many,TRBV7-8,TRBD2,15,TRBJ2-3,TGTGCCAGCAGCATATTAGCGGGGAGACGGGATACGCAGTATTTT,CASSILAGRRDTQYF
NA,TRBV19,NA,14,TRBJ2-4,TGTGCCAGTAGTGGTGGCGGGGTGGGGAACATTCAGTACTTC,CASSGGGVGNIQYF
NA,TRBV25-1,TRBD1,16,TRBJ1-6,TGTGCCAGCAGTGAACCAACGGGACAGTATAATTCACCCCTCCACTTT,CASSEPTGQYNSPLHF
many,TRBV19,NA,13,TRBJ2-7,TGTGCCAGTAGCTCCCAGGGTCTCTACGAGCAGTACTTC,CASSSQGLYEQYF
many,TRBV5-1,NA,15,TRBJ2-1,TGCGCCAGCAGCCCTGGGAGAAGGCTCTACAATGAGCAGTTCTTC,CASSPGRRLYNEQFF
few,TRBV5-1,TRBD2,15,TRBJ2-5,TGCGCCAGCAGCCGCTCTAGCGGGGAGGGCGAGACCCAGTACTTC,CASSRSSGEGETQYF
many,TRBV5-8,NA,12,TRBJ1-6,TGTGCCAGCAGCATGGACAAGTCACCCCTCCACTTT,CASSMDKSPLHF
many,TRBV20-1,NA,12,TRBJ2-5,TGCAGTGCTAGCGGAGTCCAAGAGACCCAGTACTTC,CSASGVQETQYF
many,TRBV12-3/TRBV12-4,NA,17,TRBJ1-5,TGTGCCAGCAGTTTTTATCCCACGTGGGGGCGGGAGGAGCCCCAGCATTTT,CASSFYPTWGREEPQHF
NA,TRBV28,NA,16,TRBJ2-7,TGTGCCAGCAGTCCCTCGCCAACGGGGAGAAGGTACGAGCAGTACTTC,CASSPSPTGRRYEQYF
many,TRBV7-9,NA,19,TRBJ2-3,TGTGCCAGCAGCTTAAGGCGGGGCTCCGGAACGCTTAGCACAGATACGCAGTATTTT,CASSLRRGSGTLSTDTQYF
NA,TRBV20-1,NA,20,TRBJ2-1,TGCAGTGCTAGCCTTACCCCCCACGTAGCTTGGACAATTGGGGACAATGAGCAGTTCTTC,CSASLTPHVAWTIGDNEQFF
NA,TRBV2,TRBD1,15,TRBJ1-5,TGTGCCAGCAGTGCTTTTGGGACAGACAATCAGCCCCAGCATTTT,CASSAFGTDNQPQHF
few,TRBV9,TRBD2,17,TRBJ2-1,TGTGCCAGCAGCGCGGCTACGCCGGGACTAGCGGGAGATGAGCAGTTCTTC,CASSAATPGLAGDEQFF
NA,TRBV9,NA,13,TRBJ2-2,TGTGCCAGCAGCGTAGTTGGGAGGGGGGAGCTGTTTTTT,CASSVVGRGELFF
many,TRBV19,NA,14,TRBJ2-1,TGTGCCAGTAGTATTTTAGGCGGGGCCGATGAGCAGTTCTTC,CASSILGGADEQFF
NA,TRBV7-9,NA,15,TRBJ2-5,TGTGCCAGCAGCTTACGGGACCACACCACAGAGACCCAGTACTTC,CASSLRDHTTETQYF
many,TRBV2,TRBD2,14,TRBJ2-1,TGTGCCAGCAGTGAAATTCTAGCGGGCAATGAGCAGTTCTTC,CASSEILAGNEQFF
NA,TRBV30,NA,13,TRBJ1-2,TGTGCCTGGAGCCCAGTATCCCGATTTGGCTACACCTTC,CAWSPVSRFGYTF
many,TRBV5-8,TRBD1,13,TRBJ1-2,TGTGCCAGCAGCCTCCGGGACAGCTATGGCTACACCTTC,CASSLRDSYGYTF
NA,TRBV14,TRBD2,14,TRBJ2-7,TGTGCCAGCAGCCAAGGCGGGAGCCTCTACGAGCAGTACTTC,CASSQGGSLYEQYF
few,TRBV6-1,NA,12,TRBJ2-5,TGTGCCAGCAGTCCCCGATTAGAGACCCAGTACTTC,CASSPRLETQYF
many,TRBV5-6,TRBD1,14,TRBJ1-2,TGTGCCAGCAGAATTCCGGGACAGGGGCTTGGCTACACCTTC,CASRIPGQGLGYTF
NA,TRBV29-1,NA,13,TRBJ2-3,TGCAGCGTTGAAGAAAGGGAGCCAGGGCGAAAAGTTTTT,CSVEEREPGRKVF
many,TRBV7-9,NA,15,TRBJ2-3,TGTGCCAGCAGCCTGACTATGCCCCGCACAGATACGCAGTATTTT,CASSLTMPRTDTQYF
many,TRBV9,TRBD1,15,TRBJ1-3,TGTGCCAGCAGCGAGGGGACAGGGCCAGGAAACACCATATATTTT,CASSEGTGPGNTIYF
NA,TRBV7-9,NA,14,TRBJ1-2,TGTGCCAGCAGCTTTACAGGACACGCCCGAGGAAACACCTTC,CASSFTGHARGNTF
many,TRBV5-1,TRBD2,17,TRBJ2-7,TGCGCCAGCAGCCCCCCCCCCGGGACTAGCGGCGTCTACGAGCAGTACTTC,CASSPPPGTSGVYEQYF
few,TRBV30,NA,14,TRBJ1-3,TGTGCCTGGACGGCGGTGAGCTCTGGAAACACCATATATTTT,CAWTAVSSGNTIYF
NA,TRBV13,NA,18,TRBJ2-6,TGTGCCAGCAGCTTAAGGCAGGGGAATCCCTCTGGGGCCAACGTCCTGACTTTC,CASSLRQGNPSGANVLTF
many,TRBV11-2,NA,15,TRBJ2-5,TGTGCCAGCAGCTTAGGTCCAGGCAACCCAGAGACCCAGTACTTC,CASSLGPGNPETQYF
many,TRBV24-1,NA,16,TRBJ2-1,TGTGCCACCAGCTCAAGGGAGGCCAGCTCCTACAATGAGCAGTTCTTC,CATSSREASSYNEQFF
NA,TRBV24-1,NA,14,TRBJ2-2,TGTGCCCCCAGTGAGACAGTCCGTACCGGGGAGCTGTTTTTT,CAPSETVRTGELFF